This T cell receptor beta chain was sequenced during a study of control samples from healthy donors and cancer patients. TCRdb keeps only in-frame clones here, not all; method: immunoSEQ multiplex PCR. The sample yields 77,000 or so clones, roughly 91% seen once. Germline V lookup: CDR1 MNHEY, CDR2 SMNVEV (reference sequence). This CDR3 comprises 21 residues. V lost 2 bases and J lost 1; bases outside the gene matches: 14. Sequencing input: blood. This chain connects TRBV27 to TRBJ2-3; 14 bases align to TRBD2. This sequence was found in a man aged 25-45 years in good health. CDR3 sequence: CASSLSGLAGGWGDGTDTQYF. The CDR3 DNA reads as TGTGCCAGCAGTTTAAGCGGACTAGCGGGAGGCTGGGGAGATGGCACAGATACGCAGTATTTT.